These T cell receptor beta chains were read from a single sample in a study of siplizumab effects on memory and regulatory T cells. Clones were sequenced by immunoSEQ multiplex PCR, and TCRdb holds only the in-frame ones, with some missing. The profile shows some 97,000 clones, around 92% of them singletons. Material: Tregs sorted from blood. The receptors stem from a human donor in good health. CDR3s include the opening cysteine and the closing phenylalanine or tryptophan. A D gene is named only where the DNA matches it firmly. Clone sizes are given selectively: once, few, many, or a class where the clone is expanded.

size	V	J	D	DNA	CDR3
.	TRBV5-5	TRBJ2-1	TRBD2	TGTGCCACCCGGACTAGCGGGGGGGTGGAGTTCTTC	CATRTSGGVEFF
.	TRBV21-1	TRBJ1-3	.	TGTGCCAGCAGCTTAACTCTAAGCTCTGGAAACACCATATATTTT	CASSLTLSSGNTIYF
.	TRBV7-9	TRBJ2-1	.	TGTGCCAGCAGCCAGAAGAGAGATGAGCAGTTCTTC	CASSQKRDEQFF
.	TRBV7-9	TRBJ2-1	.	TGTGCCAGCAGCTTAAGGTATAGTAGCTACAATGAGCAGTTCTTC	CASSLRYSSYNEQFF
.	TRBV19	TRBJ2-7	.	TGTGCCAGTAGTATAGGGGGCAGGGTTGCCGAGCAGTACTTC	CASSIGGRVAEQYF
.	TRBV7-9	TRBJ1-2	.	TGTGCCAGCAGCTTAACTAACAACTATGGCTACACCTTC	CASSLTNNYGYTF
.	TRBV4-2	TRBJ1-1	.	TGTGCCAGCCGGGGTGGTTGGGGTAGTACTGAAGCTTTCTTT	CASRGGWGSTEAFF
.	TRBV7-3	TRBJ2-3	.	TGTGCCAGCAGCTTTGGGGGCCCAGATACGCAGTATTTT	CASSFGGPDTQYF
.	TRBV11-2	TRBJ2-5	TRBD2	TGTGCCAGCAGCTTACTTGCGGGAGGGGCGGAGACCCAGTACTTC	CASSLLAGGAETQYF
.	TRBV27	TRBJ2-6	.	TGTGCCAGCAGTTTATTCTCTCGGGGCGGGGCACCGAACTCTGGGGCCAACGTCCTGACTTTC	CASSLFSRGGAPNSGANVLTF
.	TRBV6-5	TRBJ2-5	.	TGTGCCAGCAGTGTTAAAGAGACCCAGTACTTC	CASSVKETQYF
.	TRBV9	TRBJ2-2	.	TGTGCCAGCAGCGTAACAGGGTACGCGGAGCTGTTTTTT	CASSVTGYAELFF
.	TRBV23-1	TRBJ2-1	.	TGCGCCAGCAGTCCTCAACCGCCGAAAAGCAATGAGCAGTTCTTC	CASSPQPPKSNEQFF
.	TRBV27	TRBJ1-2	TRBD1	TGTGCCAGCACTCCTCGGACAGGGGCTGATGGCTACACCTTC	CASTPRTGADGYTF
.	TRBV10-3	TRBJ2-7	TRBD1	TGTGCCATCAGTGGGACCCCAGGGGGACAGGGAGATTGGTACGAGCAGTACTTC	CAISGTPGGQGDWYEQYF
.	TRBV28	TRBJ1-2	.	TGTGCCAGCAGTGACGCTGGACGAGGGCGGGGTAACTATGGCTACACCTTC	CASSDAGRGRGNYGYTF
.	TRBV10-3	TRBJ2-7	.	TGTGCCATCAGTGAAATTGGCCCTAGCTCCTACGAGCAGTACTTC	CAISEIGPSSYEQYF
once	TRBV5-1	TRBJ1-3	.	TGCGCCAGCGCCCCGGGGAGCTCTGGAAACACCATATATTTT	CASAPGSSGNTIYF
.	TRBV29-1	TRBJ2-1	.	TGCAGCGCACAAGAGAGCTCCTACAATGAGCAGTTCTTC	CSAQESSYNEQFF
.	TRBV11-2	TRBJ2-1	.	TGTGCCAGCAGAGAGGACAGCAATGAGCAGTTCTTC	CASREDSNEQFF
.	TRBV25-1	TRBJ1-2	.	TGTGCCAGCAGTGAATATGAAGGGGACTATGGCTACACCTTC	CASSEYEGDYGYTF
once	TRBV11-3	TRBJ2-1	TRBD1	TGTGCCAGCAGCTGGACGGGACAGGGAAGCAATGAGCAGTTCTTC	CASSWTGQGSNEQFF
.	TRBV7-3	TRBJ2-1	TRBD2	TGTGCCAGCAGCCGACTAGCTTGGGGTGAGCAGTTCTTC	CASSRLAWGEQFF
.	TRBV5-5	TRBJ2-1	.	TGTGCCAGCAGCGCTAGGACAGAAATTAATGAGCAGTTCTTC	CASSARTEINEQFF
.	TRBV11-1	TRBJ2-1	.	TGTGCCAGCAGCCATAGACCGGGGGCCATTAGGAATGAGCAGTTCTTC	CASSHRPGAIRNEQFF
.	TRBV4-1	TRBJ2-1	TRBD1	TGCGCCAGCGCCGACAGGGACGGCGAGCAGTTCTTC	CASADRDGEQFF
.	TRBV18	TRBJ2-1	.	TGTGCCAGCTCACCGATAGGGGCCGTCAATGAGCAGTTCTTC	CASSPIGAVNEQFF
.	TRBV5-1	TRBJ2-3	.	TGCGCCAGCAGCTTGAATCAGGAGGGCCTTGGGGGGCAGTATTTT	CASSLNQEGLGGQYF
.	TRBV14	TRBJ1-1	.	TGTGCCAGCAGTTTTAGGGTGACGAACACTGAAGCTTTCTTT	CASSFRVTNTEAFF
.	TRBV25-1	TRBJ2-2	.	TGTGCCAGCAGTGAATACACCGGGGAGCTGTTTTTT	CASSEYTGELFF
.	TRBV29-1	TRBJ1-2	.	TGCAGCGGGTCTACTAACTATGGCTACACCTTC	CSGSTNYGYTF
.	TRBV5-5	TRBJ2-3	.	TGTGCCAGCAGCTTGGTGGCGGAGATCACAGATACGCAGTATTTT	CASSLVAEITDTQYF
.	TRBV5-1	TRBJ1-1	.	TGCGCCAGCAGCACCGGGACGGGATCGAACACTGAAGCTTTCTTT	CASSTGTGSNTEAFF
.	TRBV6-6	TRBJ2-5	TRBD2	TGTGCCAGCAGTTACGGACTAGCCGGGACCCAGTACTTC	CASSYGLAGTQYF
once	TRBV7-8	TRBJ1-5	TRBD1	TGTGCCAGCAGCTCACAGGGGGCGGATCAGCCCCAGCATTTT	CASSSQGADQPQHF
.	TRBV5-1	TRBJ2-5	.	TGCGCCAGCAGCTTTTCCCGACTGGAAAGTGGGGAGACCCAGTACTTC	CASSFSRLESGETQYF
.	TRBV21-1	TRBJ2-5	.	TGTGCCAGCAGCAGGTCGGTAGCGGGAATGAAGACCCAGTACTTC	CASSRSVAGMKTQYF
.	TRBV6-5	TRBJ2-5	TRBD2	TGTGCCAGCAGTTACGGCGGGAGGGCCTCTGAGACCCAGTACTTC	CASSYGGRASETQYF
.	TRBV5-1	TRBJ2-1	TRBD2	TGCGCCAGCAGCTTGGCCTTGGGACTAGCGGGTTACAATGAGCAGTTCTTC	CASSLALGLAGYNEQFF
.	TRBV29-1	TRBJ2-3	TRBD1	TGCAGCGTTGAAGGACAGGGGGTAAGAGATACGCAGTATTTT	CSVEGQGVRDTQYF
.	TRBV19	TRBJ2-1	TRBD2	TGTGCCAGTACCCCGACCGGGGTAGCGGGGTACAATGAGCAGTTCTTC	CASTPTGVAGYNEQFF
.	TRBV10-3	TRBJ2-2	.	TGTGCCCTCAGGCGGGAGAACACCGGGGAGCTGTTTTTT	CALRRENTGELFF
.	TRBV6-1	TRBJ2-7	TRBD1	TGTGCCAGCATGACAGGGATCTACGAGCAGTACTTC	CASMTGIYEQYF
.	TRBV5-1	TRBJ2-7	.	TGCGCCAGCAGAGATATAGCCTACGAGCAGTACTTC	CASRDIAYEQYF
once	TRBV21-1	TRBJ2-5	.	TGTGCCAGCAGCAAAGGGGACCCTAAGTACCAAGAGACCCAGTACTTC	CASSKGDPKYQETQYF
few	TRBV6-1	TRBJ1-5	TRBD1	TGTGCCAGCAGTGCAGGGGGCGCGTCCTGGGTCCAGCCCCAGCATTTT	CASSAGGASWVQPQHF
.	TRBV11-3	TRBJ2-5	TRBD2	TGTGCCAGCAGCTCCGGGGGGGGGACCCAGTACTTC	CASSSGGGTQYF
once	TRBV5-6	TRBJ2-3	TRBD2	TGTGCCAGCAGCTTGCCTAGCGGAGGTAGCACAGATACGCAGTATTTT	CASSLPSGGSTDTQYF
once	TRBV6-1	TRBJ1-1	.	TGTGCCAGCAGTACCGGGGTAGTGAACACTGAAGCTTTCTTT	CASSTGVVNTEAFF
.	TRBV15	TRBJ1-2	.	TGTGCCACCAGCTCCCGGACAGCCTATGGCTACACCTTC	CATSSRTAYGYTF
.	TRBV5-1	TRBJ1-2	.	TGCGCCAGCAGCTCGGACAGAGCTAACTATGGCTACACCTTC	CASSSDRANYGYTF
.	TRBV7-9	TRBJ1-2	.	TGTGCCAGCAGCTTTGTCCCGGGGGACTATGGCTACACCTTC	CASSFVPGDYGYTF
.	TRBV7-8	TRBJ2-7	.	TGTGCCAGCAGCTTAGACAGCGGCGACCAAATCAACTACGAGCAGTACTTC	CASSLDSGDQINYEQYF
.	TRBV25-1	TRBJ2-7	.	TGTGCCAGCAGTGAATGGGTGGGGAATGAGCAGTACTTC	CASSEWVGNEQYF
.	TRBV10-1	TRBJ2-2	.	TGCGCCAGCAGTGAGTCGACGGGCGTAGGCGACGGCACCGGGGAGCTGTTTTTT	CASSESTGVGDGTGELFF
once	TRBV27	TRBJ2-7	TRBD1	TGTGCCAGCAGTTCTAAGACAGGGCAAAACTACGAGCAGTACTTC	CASSSKTGQNYEQYF
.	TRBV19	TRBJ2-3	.	TGTGCCAGTAGTATAGTTCCAGATACGCAGTATTTT	CASSIVPDTQYF